These T cell receptor beta chains were read from a single sample in a study of CD8 T cells in Susac syndrome. MiXCR was run by TCRdb on the immunoSEQ multiplex PCR reads, yielding one entry per CDR3 protein. Here the sample spans around 300,000 distinct CDR3 sequences, 70% to 90% being singletons. Specimen: CD8+ T cells from PBMCs. Receptors were obtained from a human donor with multiple sclerosis. The CDR3 runs from the conserved cysteine through the conserved F or W. Each record gives: clone size, J gene, V gene, D gene, CDR3 length, CDR3 protein, CDR3 DNA. D genes are given only for firm matches. Clone size is not always given. Where it is, it says once, few, many or a class for expanded clones.

NA	TRBJ1-5	TRBV30	TRBD1	14	CAWSLGDRDQPQHF	TGTGCCTGGAGCCTCGGGGACAGGGATCAGCCCCAGCATTTT
NA	TRBJ2-4	TRBV28	NA	19	CASSQAFRDTNLAKNIQYF	TGTGCCAGCAGTCAGGCGTTCCGGGACACCAATTTAGCCAAAAACATTCAGTACTTC
NA	TRBJ2-5	TRBV20-1	TRBD2	15	CSASRAGDHLETQYF	TGCAGTGCTAGTCGAGCGGGAGATCATTTAGAGACCCAGTACTTC
NA	TRBJ2-7	TRBV13	TRBD1	13	CASSSTGDYEQYF	TGTGCCAGCAGCTCAACAGGGGACTACGAGCAGTACTTC
NA	TRBJ2-1	TRBV5-6	NA	13	CASSLHSGDEQFF	TGTGCCAGCAGCTTGCACTCCGGGGATGAGCAGTTCTTC
NA	TRBJ1-2	TRBV28	NA	19	CASYSLKQGSRPLFLGYTF	TGTGCCAGCTATTCCCTCAAACAGGGCTCTAGGCCATTGTTCTTGGGCTACACCTTC
NA	TRBJ2-5	TRBV3-1	NA	17	CASSQDFLEDKYGTQYF	TGTGCCAGCAGCCAAGATTTTTTAGAGGACAAGTATGGGACCCAGTACTTC
NA	TRBJ1-3	TRBV4-2	NA	17	CASSQDFQFFSGNTIYF	TGTGCCAGCAGCCAAGATTTTCAGTTTTTCTCTGGAAACACCATATATTTT
NA	TRBJ2-5	TRBV27	NA	14	CASSLSPGSGTQYF	TGTGCCAGCAGTTTATCGCCCGGCTCAGGGACCCAGTACTTC
many	TRBJ2-3	TRBV7-2	NA	16	CASSPWRDSYTDTQYF	TGTGCCAGCAGCCCTTGGAGGGATAGCTACACAGATACGCAGTATTTT
NA	TRBJ1-1	TRBV19	NA	13	CASKTGVNTEAFF	TGTGCCAGTAAGACAGGAGTGAACACTGAAGCTTTCTTT
NA	TRBJ2-5	TRBV28	NA	14	CASRRGYDQETQYF	TGTGCCAGCAGGAGGGGCTACGACCAAGAGACCCAGTACTTC
NA	TRBJ2-5	TRBV5-4	TRBD2	14	CASSFDGRQETQYF	TGTGCCAGCAGCTTTGACGGGAGGCAAGAGACCCAGTACTTC
NA	TRBJ2-6	TRBV12-3/TRBV12-4	NA	15	CASSVTGSGANVLTF	TGTGCCAGCAGTGTGACAGGCTCTGGGGCCAACGTCCTGACTTTC
NA	TRBJ2-3	TRBV20-1	TRBD1	14	CSASGQGRTDTQYF	TGCAGTGCTAGCGGACAGGGACGCACAGATACGCAGTATTTT
NA	TRBJ2-5	TRBV12-3/TRBV12-4	NA	12	CASSLGGAGNYF	TGTGCCAGCAGTTTAGGTGGGGCGGGGAACTACTTC
NA	TRBJ2-7	TRBV19	NA	13	CASSIASVGEQYF	TGTGCCAGTAGTATTGCTAGCGTCGGCGAGCAGTACTTC
NA	TRBJ1-1	TRBV19	NA	12	CASRAGNTEAFF	TGTGCCAGTAGGGCAGGGAACACTGAAGCTTTCTTT
NA	TRBJ1-2	TRBV12-5	NA	15	CASGTSGQEVYGYTF	TGTGCTAGTGGTACCTCGGGTCAAGAAGTCTATGGCTACACCTTC
NA	TRBJ2-7	TRBV20-1	NA	15	CSASTPPVDSYEQYF	TGCAGTGCTAGTACCCCCCCCGTAGACAGTTACGAGCAGTACTTC
NA	TRBJ1-1	TRBV9	NA	15	CASSPLGGMNTEAFF	TGTGCCAGCAGCCCCTTGGGCGGGATGAACACTGAAGCTTTCTTT
NA	TRBJ2-1	TRBV27	NA	14	CASSFRGPHNEQFF	TGTGCCAGCAGCTTCCGGGGCCCCCACAATGAGCAGTTCTTC
NA	TRBJ2-7	TRBV15	NA	17	CATRGKRQGPSSYEQYF	TGTGCCACCAGAGGAAAGCGACAAGGCCCAAGCTCCTACGAGCAGTACTTC
NA	TRBJ2-7	TRBV20-1	NA	14	CSASFPNHGGEQYF	TGCAGTGCTAGCTTTCCAAACCATGGGGGCGAGCAGTACTTC
NA	TRBJ1-5	TRBV7-9	NA	14	CASSPGHSNQPQHF	TGTGCCAGCAGCCCAGGTCATAGCAATCAGCCCCAGCATTTT
NA	TRBJ2-7	TRBV6-2/TRBV6-3	TRBD2	15	CASNPTGGSSYEQYF	TGTGCCAGCAACCCCACCGGCGGGAGCTCCTACGAGCAGTACTTC
NA	TRBJ2-2	TRBV25-1	TRBD1	14	CASSEGQDTGELFF	TGTGCCAGCAGTGAGGGACAGGACACCGGGGAGCTGTTTTTT
NA	TRBJ2-2	TRBV28	TRBD1	17	CASSLQTETGLTGELFF	TGTGCCAGCAGTTTACAGACAGAGACAGGGTTAACCGGGGAGCTGTTTTTT